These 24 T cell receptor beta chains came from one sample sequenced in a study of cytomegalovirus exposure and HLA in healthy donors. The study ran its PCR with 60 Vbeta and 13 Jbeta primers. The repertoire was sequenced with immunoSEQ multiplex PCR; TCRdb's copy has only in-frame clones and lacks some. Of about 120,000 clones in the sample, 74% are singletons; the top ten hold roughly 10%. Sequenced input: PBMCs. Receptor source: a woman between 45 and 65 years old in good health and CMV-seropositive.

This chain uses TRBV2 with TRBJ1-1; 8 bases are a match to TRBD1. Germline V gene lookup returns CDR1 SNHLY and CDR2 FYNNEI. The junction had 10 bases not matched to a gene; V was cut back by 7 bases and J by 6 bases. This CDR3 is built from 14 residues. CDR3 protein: CASNGQGALSEAFF. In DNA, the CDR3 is TGTGCCAGCAATGGGCAGGGGGCTTTATCTGAAGCTTTCTTT.

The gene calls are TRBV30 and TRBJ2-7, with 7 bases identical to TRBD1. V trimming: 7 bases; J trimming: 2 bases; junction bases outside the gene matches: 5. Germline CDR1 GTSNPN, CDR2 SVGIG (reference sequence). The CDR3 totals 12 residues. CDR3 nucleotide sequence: TGTGCCTTGACAGGGCCTACCTACGAGCAGTACTTC. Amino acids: CALTGPTYEQYF.

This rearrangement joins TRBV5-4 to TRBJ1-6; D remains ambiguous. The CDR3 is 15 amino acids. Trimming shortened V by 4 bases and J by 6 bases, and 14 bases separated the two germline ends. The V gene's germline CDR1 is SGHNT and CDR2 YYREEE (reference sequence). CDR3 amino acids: CASSEFRNSNSPLHF. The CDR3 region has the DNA TGTGCCAGCAGCGAGTTTCGAAACAGTAATTCACCCCTCCACTTT.

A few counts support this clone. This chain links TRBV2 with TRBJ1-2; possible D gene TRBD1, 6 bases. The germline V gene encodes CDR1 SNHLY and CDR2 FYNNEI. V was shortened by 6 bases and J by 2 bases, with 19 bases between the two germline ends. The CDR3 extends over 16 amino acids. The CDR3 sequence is CASSARTAVINYGYTF. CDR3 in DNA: TGTGCCAGCAGCGCCCGGACAGCCGTAATAAACTATGGCTACACCTTC.

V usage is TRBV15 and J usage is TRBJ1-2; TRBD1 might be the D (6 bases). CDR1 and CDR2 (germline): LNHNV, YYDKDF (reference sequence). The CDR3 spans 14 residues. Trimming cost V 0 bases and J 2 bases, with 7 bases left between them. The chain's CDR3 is CATSRDRGNYGYTF. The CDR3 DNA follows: TGTGCCACCAGCAGAGACAGGGGAAACTATGGCTACACCTTC.

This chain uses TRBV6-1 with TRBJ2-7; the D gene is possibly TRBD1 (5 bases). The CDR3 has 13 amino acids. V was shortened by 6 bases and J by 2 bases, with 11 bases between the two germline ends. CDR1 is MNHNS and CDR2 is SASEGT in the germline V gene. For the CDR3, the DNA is TGTGCCAGCAGCGGACACCGAACCTACGAGCAGTACTTC. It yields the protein CASSGHRTYEQYF.

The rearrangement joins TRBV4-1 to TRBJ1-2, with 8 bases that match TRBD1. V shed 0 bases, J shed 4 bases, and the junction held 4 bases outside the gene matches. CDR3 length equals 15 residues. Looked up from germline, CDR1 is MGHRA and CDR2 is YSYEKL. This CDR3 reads CASSQEMDRVYGYTF. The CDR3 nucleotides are TGCGCCAGCAGCCAAGAAATGGACAGGGTCTATGGCTACACCTTC.

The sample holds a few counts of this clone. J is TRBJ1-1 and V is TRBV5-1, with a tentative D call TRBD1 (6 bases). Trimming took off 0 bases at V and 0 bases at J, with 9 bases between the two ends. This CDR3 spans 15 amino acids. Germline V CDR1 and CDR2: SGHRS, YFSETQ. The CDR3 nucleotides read TGCGCCAGCAGCTTGGGGGCAGGGGTGAACACTGAAGCTTTCTTT. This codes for CASSLGAGVNTEAFF.

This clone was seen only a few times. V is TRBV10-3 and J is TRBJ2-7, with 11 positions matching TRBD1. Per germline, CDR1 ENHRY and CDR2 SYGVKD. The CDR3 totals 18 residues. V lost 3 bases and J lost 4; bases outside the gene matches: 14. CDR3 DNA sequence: TGTGCCATCAGTGACTACCGGGACAGGGGGTCCCTCGGGTACGAGCAGTACTTC. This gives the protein CAISDYRDRGSLGYEQYF.

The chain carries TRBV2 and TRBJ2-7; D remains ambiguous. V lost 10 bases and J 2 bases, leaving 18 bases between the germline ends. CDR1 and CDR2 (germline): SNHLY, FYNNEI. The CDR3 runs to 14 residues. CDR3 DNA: TGTGCCACACAGTTAATTACAGAGACCTACGAGCAGTACTTC. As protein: CATQLITETYEQYF.

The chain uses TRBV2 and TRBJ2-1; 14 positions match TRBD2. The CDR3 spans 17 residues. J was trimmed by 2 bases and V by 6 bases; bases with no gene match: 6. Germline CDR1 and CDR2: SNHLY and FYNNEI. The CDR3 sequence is CASSRGLAGGTYNEQFF. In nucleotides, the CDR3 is TGTGCCAGCAGCCGTGGACTAGCGGGGGGTACCTACAATGAGCAGTTCTTC.

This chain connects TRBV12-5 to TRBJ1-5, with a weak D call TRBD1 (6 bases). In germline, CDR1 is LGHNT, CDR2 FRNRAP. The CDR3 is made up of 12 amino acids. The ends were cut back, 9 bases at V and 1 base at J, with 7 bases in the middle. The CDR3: CASRGSNQPQHF. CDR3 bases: TGTGCTAGCAGGGGAAGCAATCAGCCCCAGCATTTT. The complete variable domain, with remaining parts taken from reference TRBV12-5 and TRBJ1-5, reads DARVTQTPRHKVTEMGQEVTMRCQPILGHNTVFWYRQTMMQGLELLAYFRNRAPLDDSGMPKDRFSAEMPDATLATLKIQPSEPRDSAVYFCASRGSNQPQHFGDGTRLSIL.

CDR3 nucleotides: TGTGCCAGTAGACCGGGACAGGTAGCAACTAATGAAAAACTGTTTTTT. Translated, it gives CASRPGQVATNEKLFF. V and J are TRBV19 and TRBJ1-4, with 8 bases identical to TRBD1. With 6 bases clipped from V and 0 bases from J, the junction kept 6 bases outside the gene matches. Germline V gives CDR1 LNHDA, CDR2 SQIVND (reference sequence). This CDR3 comprises 16 residues.

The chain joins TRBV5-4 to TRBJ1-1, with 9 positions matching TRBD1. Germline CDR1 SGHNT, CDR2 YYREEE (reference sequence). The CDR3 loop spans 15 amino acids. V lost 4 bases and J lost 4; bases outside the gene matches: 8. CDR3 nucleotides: TGTGCCAGCAGCGCACGGACAGGGGAGACCACTGAAGCTTTCTTT. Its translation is CASSARTGETTEAFF.

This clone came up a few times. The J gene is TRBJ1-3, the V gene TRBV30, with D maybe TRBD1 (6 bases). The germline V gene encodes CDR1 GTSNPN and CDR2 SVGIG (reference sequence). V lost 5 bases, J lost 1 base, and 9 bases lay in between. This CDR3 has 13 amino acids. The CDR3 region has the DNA TGTGCCTGGGGACAGAATTCTGGAAACACCATATATTTT. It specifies CAWGQNSGNTIYF.

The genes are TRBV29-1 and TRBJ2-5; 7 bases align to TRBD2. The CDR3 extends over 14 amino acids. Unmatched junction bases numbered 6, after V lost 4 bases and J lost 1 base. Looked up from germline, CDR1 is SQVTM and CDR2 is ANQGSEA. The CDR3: CSVVFPGGQETQYF. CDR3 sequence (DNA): TGCAGCGTTGTGTTTCCGGGAGGCCAAGAGACCCAGTACTTC.

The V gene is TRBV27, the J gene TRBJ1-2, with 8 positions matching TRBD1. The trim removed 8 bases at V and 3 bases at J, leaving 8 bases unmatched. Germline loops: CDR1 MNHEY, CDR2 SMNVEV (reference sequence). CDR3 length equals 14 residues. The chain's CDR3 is CASGLQGAYYGYTF. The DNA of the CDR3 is TGTGCCAGCGGACTTCAGGGGGCCTACTATGGCTACACCTTC.

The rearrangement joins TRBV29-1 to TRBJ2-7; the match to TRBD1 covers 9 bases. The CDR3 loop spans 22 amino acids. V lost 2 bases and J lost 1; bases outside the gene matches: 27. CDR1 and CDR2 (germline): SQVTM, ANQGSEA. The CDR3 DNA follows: TGCAGCGTTGAACGCCCTCCCGGGACAGGGACGGGACCCGGGTCCGGTTCCTACGAGCAGTACTTC. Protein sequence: CSVERPPGTGTGPGSGSYEQYF.

The CDR3 here is CASSPPGAGGGYTF. DNA of the CDR3: TGTGCCAGCAGCCCCCCCGGGGCAGGGGGTGGCTACACCTTC. The V and J genes are TRBV7-6 and TRBJ1-2, with 7 bases matching TRBD1. The CDR3 contains 14 residues. V was clipped by 5 bases and J by 7 bases; unmatched bases: 10. Per the germline V gene, CDR1 is SGHVS and CDR2 is FNYEAQ.

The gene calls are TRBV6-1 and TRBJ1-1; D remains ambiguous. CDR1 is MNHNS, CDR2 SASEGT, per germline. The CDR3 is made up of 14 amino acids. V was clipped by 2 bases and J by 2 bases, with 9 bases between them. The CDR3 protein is CASSESPGNTEAFF. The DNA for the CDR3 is TGTGCCAGCAGTGAATCTCCAGGAAACACTGAAGCTTTCTTT.

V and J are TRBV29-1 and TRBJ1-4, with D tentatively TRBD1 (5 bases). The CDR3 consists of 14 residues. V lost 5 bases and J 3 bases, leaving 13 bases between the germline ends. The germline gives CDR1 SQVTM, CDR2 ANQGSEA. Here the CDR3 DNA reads TGCAGCGTTTCGGGGGTCGGTGCTAATGAAAAACTGTTTTTT. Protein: CSVSGVGANEKLFF.

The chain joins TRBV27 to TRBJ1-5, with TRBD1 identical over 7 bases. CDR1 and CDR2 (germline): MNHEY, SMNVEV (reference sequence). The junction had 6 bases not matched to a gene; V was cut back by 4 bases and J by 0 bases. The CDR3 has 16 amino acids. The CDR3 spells CASSSLQGNSNQPQHF. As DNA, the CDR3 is TGTGCCAGCAGTTCTTTACAGGGGAATAGCAATCAGCCCCAGCATTTT.

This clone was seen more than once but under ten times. This CDR3 is CASSQDRGTEAFF. CDR3 coding DNA: TGCGCCAGCAGCCAAGACAGGGGGACTGAAGCTTTCTTT. The chain couples TRBV5-1 to TRBJ1-1; 9 bases align to TRBD1. Germline V gives CDR1 SGHRS, CDR2 YFSETQ. With V trimmed by 4 bases and J by 5 bases, 3 bases remained unmatched. The CDR3 sequence is 13 residues long.

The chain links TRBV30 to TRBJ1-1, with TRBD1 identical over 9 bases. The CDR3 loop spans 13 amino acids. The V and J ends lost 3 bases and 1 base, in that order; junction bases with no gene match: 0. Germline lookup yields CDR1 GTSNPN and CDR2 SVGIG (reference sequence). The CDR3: CAWRDRGNTEAFF. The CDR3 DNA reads TGTGCCTGGAGGGACAGGGGGAACACTGAAGCTTTCTTT.